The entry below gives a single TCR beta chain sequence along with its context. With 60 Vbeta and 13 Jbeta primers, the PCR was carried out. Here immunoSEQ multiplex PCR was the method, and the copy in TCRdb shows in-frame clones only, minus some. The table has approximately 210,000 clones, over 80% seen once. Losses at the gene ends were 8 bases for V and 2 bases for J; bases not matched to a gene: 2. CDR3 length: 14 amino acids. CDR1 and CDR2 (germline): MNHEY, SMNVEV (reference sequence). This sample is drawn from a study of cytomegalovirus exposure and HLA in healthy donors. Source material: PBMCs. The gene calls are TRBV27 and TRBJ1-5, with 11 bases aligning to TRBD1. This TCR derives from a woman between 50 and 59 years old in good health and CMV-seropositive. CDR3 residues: CASRDRGGNQPQHF. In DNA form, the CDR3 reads TGTGCCAGCCGGGACAGGGGGGGCAATCAGCCCCAGCATTTT.